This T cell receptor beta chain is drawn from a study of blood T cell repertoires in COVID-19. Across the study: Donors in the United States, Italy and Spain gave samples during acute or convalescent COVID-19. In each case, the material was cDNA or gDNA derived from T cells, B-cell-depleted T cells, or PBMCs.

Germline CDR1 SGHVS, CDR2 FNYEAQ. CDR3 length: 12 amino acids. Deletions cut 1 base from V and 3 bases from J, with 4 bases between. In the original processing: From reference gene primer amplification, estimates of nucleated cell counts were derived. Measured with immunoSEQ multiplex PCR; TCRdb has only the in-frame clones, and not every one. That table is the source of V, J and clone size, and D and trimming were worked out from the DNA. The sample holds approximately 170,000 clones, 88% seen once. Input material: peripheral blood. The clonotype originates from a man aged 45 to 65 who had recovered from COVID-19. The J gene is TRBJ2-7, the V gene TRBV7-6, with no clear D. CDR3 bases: TGTGCCAGCAGCTTAGGAGACTACGAGCAGTACTTC. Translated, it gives CASSLGDYEQYF.